This T cell receptor beta chain was profiled in a study of blood T cells in healthy people across ages. Combining a sample-barcoded 5' primer with a J-beta primer mix, a second PCR ran for roughly 7 to 12 cycles. TCRdb used MiXCR to reprocess the 5' RACE reads, holding one entry per CDR3 protein. Of approximately 730,000 distinct CDR3 sequences detected, around 46% appear once; the ten largest clones hold 20%. This clonotype occurred a few times. The TCR sequence derives from a woman between 55 and 75 years old in good health. Specimen: blood.

CDR3 in amino acids: CASSLTTGTSKETQYF. CDR3 sequence (DNA): TGTGCCAGCAGCTTGACAACCGGGACTAGTAAGGAGACCCAGTACTTC. V gene TRBV7-8 combines with J gene TRBJ2-5, with 8 bases matching TRBD2. With 3 bases clipped from V and 5 bases from J, the junction kept 11 bases outside the gene matches. Germline assignment: CDR1 SGHVS and CDR2 FQNEAQ. This CDR3 has 16 residues.